This TCR beta chain was obtained from a study of radiation and T cells in renal cell carcinoma. Study-wide context: Nephrectomy followed 15 Gy stereotactic body radiation by 4 weeks.

Profiling relied on immunoSEQ multiplex PCR, and the TCRdb table lists in-frame clones only, not all of them. The sample lists around 140,000 clones, about 87% seen once, with 4.1% in the top ten. General study points: Top tumor clonotypes rose in blood 2 weeks post-radiation, then contracted.

The germline V gene encodes CDR1 SGHAT and CDR2 FQNNGV. V was clipped by 7 bases and J by 4 bases; unmatched bases: 10. The CDR3 totals 16 residues. The time point denotes: baseline pretreatment blood. Treatment described: 15 Gy SBRT to primary tumor, nephrectomy 4 weeks later. Serial blood draws occurred at baseline and 2 and 4 weeks post-SBRT. Clear cell pathology was present in this patient's renal cell carcinoma. Remarks on this clone: Its antigen is not identified.

The rearrangement links TRBV11-2 to TRBJ2-1, with 10 bases that match TRBD2. The receptor's source is a woman in her sixties or seventies with renal cell carcinoma. The source was blood, collected from a patient whose treatment included radiotherapy and nephrectomy. The CDR3, as DNA: TGTGCCAGCATCCCATTTAGCGGGGGGCCGTACAATGAGCAGTTCTTC. This sequence encodes CASIPFSGGPYNEQFF.